This paragraph covers one T cell receptor (beta chain) sequence. This record comes from a study of blood T cell repertoires in COVID-19. Trimming took off 2 bases at V and 11 bases at J, with 22 bases between the two ends. This CDR3 region has 16 residues. The germline V gene encodes CDR1 MDHEN and CDR2 SYDVKM. The repertoire was sequenced with immunoSEQ multiplex PCR; TCRdb's copy has only in-frame clones and lacks some. The sample has fewer than 75,000 clones, roughly 89% seen once. The sample comprised peripheral blood. This receptor was taken from a man aged 55 to 70 with acute or convalescent COVID-19. The rearrangement uses TRBV28 and TRBJ1-5; D gene unclear. The chain's CDR3 is CASSLPRQTSARAQHF. CDR3 DNA sequence: TGTGCCAGCAGTTTACCCAGACAAACAAGTGCGAGAGCCCAGCATTTT.